Listed here is a single TCR beta chain. Its cognate antigen is unknown. CD45RO negativity and positive selection for CCR7 defined naive CD8 cells, a population that excluded terminally differentiated effector memory CD45RA+ cells. Profiled with immunoSEQ multiplex PCR; TCRdb holds only in-frame clones, not every one. The data hold about 1,800,000 clones, with over 85% observed a single time. The data are from a study of shared clonotypes between healthy human individuals. Study-wide results and limits: Clonotypes which were not shared had lower generation probabilities than clonotypes that all four donors shared.

The origin of this receptor is a man younger than 30 in good health. Sequencing was performed on naive CD8+ T cells sorted from blood.

In DNA form, the CDR3 reads TGTGCCAGCAGTTTATACGGGGACCGAGGCGGGGAGCTGTTTTTT. It specifies CASSLYGDRGGELFF. The V call is TRBV28, the J call TRBJ2-2, with D perhaps being TRBD1 or TRBD2 (5 bases each). This CDR3 contains 15 residues. Germline assignment: CDR1 MDHEN and CDR2 SYDVKM. Deletions cut 1 base from V and 7 bases from J, with 13 bases between.